A single sample gave rise to the 6 T cell receptor beta chains below, sequenced in a study of radiotherapy plus CTLA-4 blockade in lung cancer. The assay was immunoSEQ multiplex PCR, and TCRdb's table has in-frame clones only and misses some. The sample gives about 51,000 clones, roughly 83% of which show up once; about 8% is in the top ten. The source material was peripheral blood, sampled from a patient treated with radiotherapy plus ipilimumab. These receptors were taken from a human donor with non-small cell lung cancer who had a complete response to radiotherapy plus ipilimumab.

This clone was found a few times. The chain links TRBV18 to TRBJ1-4; no clear D gene. The germline V gene has CDR1 KGHSH and CDR2 LQKENI. Trimming stripped 0 bases from V and 3 bases from J, with 14 bases between. The CDR3 runs 17 residues. The CDR3 DNA reads as TGTGCCAGCTCACCACCGACGGGGTCCCCAGCTAATGAAAAACTGTTTTTT. Its protein product is CASSPPTGSPANEKLFF.

The chain employs TRBV27 and TRBJ1-2, with 10 bases aligning to TRBD1. Germline lookup yields CDR1 MNHEY and CDR2 SMNVEV (reference sequence). V lost 5 bases and J lost 7; bases outside the gene matches: 13. The CDR3 totals 16 residues. The CDR3, as DNA: TGTGCCAGCAGTCCAACCACCGGGACAGGGGTTAGTGGCTACACCTTC. Translation: CASSPTTGTGVSGYTF.

The chain joins TRBV7-6 to TRBJ2-5; D may be TRBD1 (5 bases). Germline loops: CDR1 SGHVS, CDR2 FNYEAQ. V shed 5 bases and J shed 0 bases, with 10 bases lying between them. This CDR3 comprises 14 residues. The CDR3 coding sequence is TGTGCCAGCAGCCCGACAGTATACCAAGAGACCCAGTACTTC. This encodes CASSPTVYQETQYF. The variable domain in full, completed from reference TRBV7-6 and TRBJ2-5, reads GAGVSQSPRYKVTKRGQDVALRCDPISGHVSLYWYRQALGQGPEFLTYFNYEAQQDKSGLPNDRFSAERPEGSISTLTIQRTEQRDSAMYRCASSPTVYQETQYFGPGTRLLVL.

The chain combines TRBV18 with TRBJ1-2; 9 nucleotides align to TRBD1. The CDR3 is made up of 16 amino acids. V dropped 5 bases and J dropped 6; count of bases not matched to a gene: 13. Germline V CDR1 and CDR2: KGHSH, LQKENI. The chain's CDR3 is CASSVQGARSGDGYTF. The CDR3 coding sequence is TGTGCCAGCTCAGTACAGGGGGCGCGTTCTGGAGATGGCTACACCTTC.

The chain joins TRBV6-5 to TRBJ1-3; perhaps TRBD1 as D (5 bases). The germline V and J ends were trimmed by 0 bases and 0 bases, with 6 bases remaining between them. CDR3 length: 15 residues. Germline CDR1 and CDR2: MNHEY and SVGAGI. The CDR3 DNA follows: TGTGCCAGCAGTTACTCGGACATCTCTGGAAACACCATATATTTT. Amino acid sequence: CASSYSDISGNTIYF.

V and J are TRBV6-5 and TRBJ2-3, with 7 nucleotides matching TRBD1. This CDR3 spans 14 amino acids. The trim removed 4 bases at V and 4 bases at J, leaving 5 bases unmatched. Germline CDR1 MNHEY, CDR2 SVGAGI. The CDR3 region has the DNA TGTGCCAGCAGTTTGGGACAGTTTTCAGATACGCAGTATTTT. This translates into CASSLGQFSDTQYF.